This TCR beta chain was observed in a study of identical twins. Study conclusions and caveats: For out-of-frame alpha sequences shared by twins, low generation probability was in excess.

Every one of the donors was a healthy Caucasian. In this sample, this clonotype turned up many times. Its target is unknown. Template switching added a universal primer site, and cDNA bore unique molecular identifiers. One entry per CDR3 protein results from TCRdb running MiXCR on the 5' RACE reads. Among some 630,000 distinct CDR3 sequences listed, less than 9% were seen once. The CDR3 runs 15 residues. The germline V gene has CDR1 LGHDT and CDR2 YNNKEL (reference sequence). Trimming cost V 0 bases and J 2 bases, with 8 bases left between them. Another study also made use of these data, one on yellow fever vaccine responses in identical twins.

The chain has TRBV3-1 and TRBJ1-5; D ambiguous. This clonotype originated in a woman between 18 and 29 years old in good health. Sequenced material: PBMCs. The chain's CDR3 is CASSQEPSGNQPQHF. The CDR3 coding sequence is TGTGCCAGCAGCCAAGAACCCTCAGGCAATCAGCCCCAGCATTTT. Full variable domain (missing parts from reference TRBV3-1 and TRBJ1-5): DTAVSQTPKYLVTQMGNDKSIKCEQNLGHDTMYWYKQDSKKFLKIMFSYNNKELIINETVPNRFSPKSPDKAHLNLHINSLELGDSAVYFCASSQEPSGNQPQHFGDGTRLSIL.